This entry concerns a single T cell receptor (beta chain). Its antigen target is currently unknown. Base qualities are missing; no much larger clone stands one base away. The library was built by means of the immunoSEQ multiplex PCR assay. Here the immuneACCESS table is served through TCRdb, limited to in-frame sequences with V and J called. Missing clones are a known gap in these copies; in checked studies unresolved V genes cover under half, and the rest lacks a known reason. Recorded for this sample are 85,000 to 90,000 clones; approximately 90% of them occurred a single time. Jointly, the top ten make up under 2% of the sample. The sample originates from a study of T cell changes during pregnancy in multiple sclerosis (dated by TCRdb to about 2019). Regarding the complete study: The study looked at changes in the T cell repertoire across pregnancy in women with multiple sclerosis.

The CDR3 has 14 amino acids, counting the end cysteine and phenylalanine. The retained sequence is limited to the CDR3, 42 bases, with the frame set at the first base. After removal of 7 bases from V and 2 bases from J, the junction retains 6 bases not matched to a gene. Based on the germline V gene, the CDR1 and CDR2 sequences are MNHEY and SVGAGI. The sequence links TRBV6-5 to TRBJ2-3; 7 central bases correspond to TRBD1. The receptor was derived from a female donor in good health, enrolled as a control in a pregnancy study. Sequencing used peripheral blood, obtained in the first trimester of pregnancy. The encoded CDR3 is CASTVGTATDTQYF. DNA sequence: TGTGCCAGCACCGTCGGGACAGCCACAGATACGCAGTATTTT.